This T cell receptor (beta chain) originates from a study of T cell changes during pregnancy in multiple sclerosis. V was trimmed by 2 bases and J by 4 bases, leaving 13 bases between them. Per germline, CDR1 SGDLS and CDR2 YYNGEE. The CDR3 totals 15 residues. Some clones are missing from TCRdb's copy, which holds only in-frame ones; the method was immunoSEQ multiplex PCR. The table records around 70,000 clones, roughly 93% of them present only once. The V and J genes are TRBV9 and TRBJ2-1, with D maybe TRBD2 (6 bases). This TCR derives from a female donor with multiple sclerosis, enrolled in a pregnancy study. The specimen was peripheral blood, collected in the third trimester of pregnancy. DNA for the CDR3: TGTGCCAGCAGCGTCTCGGGGGTCTTTTACAATGAGCAGTTCTTC. The encoded protein is CASSVSGVFYNEQFF.